This T cell receptor (beta chain) came from a study of shared clonotypes between healthy human individuals. Study-wide results and caveats: Clonotypes shared by all four sorted-subset donors had higher generation probabilities than non-shared clonotypes.

Donation came from healthy HIV-negative adults that had no recent acute infections or vaccinations. CD45RA+ naive and CD45RA-negative memory subsets were separated from CD4+ cells. Method: immunoSEQ multiplex PCR; TCRdb's copy keeps in-frame clones and lacks some. The sample has some 980,000 clones, around three quarters seen once. V trimming: 5 bases; J trimming: 3 bases; junction bases outside the gene matches: 7. Germline CDR1 reads MNHNY; CDR2 reads SVGAGI (reference sequence). The CDR3 spans 15 residues. A note on this clone: Its antigen is as yet unknown.

The sequence was collected from a man aged 18 to 29 in good health. The source material was memory CD4+ T cells sorted from blood. Subset noted: CD45RA-negative fraction. The chain couples TRBV6-6 to TRBJ2-3; 8 bases map to TRBD1. The CDR3 bases are TGTGCCAGCAGTAAAAGACAGGGGTGGACAGATACGCAGTATTTT. Protein sequence: CASSKRQGWTDTQYF.